This T cell receptor (beta chain) was identified in a study of T cells in localized non-small cell lung cancer. Overall study results and limits: A single tumor region was sequenced, leaving heterogeneity possible.

Method: immunoSEQ multiplex PCR; TCRdb's copy keeps in-frame clones and lacks some. The sample holds approximately 31,000 clones, approximately 88% seen once. Turning to this clone: Its matching antigen is unknown.

The specimen comprised peripheral blood, sampled before any cancer treatment. This clonotype was sampled from a female donor older than 55 with stage I lung adenocarcinoma.

CDR3 nucleotides: TGTGCCAGTAGCCGAGACACTCGCGACAACTATGGCTACACCTTC. This encodes CASSRDTRDNYGYTF. The chain recombines TRBV19 with TRBJ1-2, with D unclear. V was clipped by 6 bases and J by 2 bases, with 16 bases between them. CDR3 length equals 15 residues. Germline CDR1 and CDR2: LNHDA and SQIVND (reference sequence).